This T cell receptor (beta chain) originates from a study of T cell responses to AZD1222 COVID-19 vaccine. At the level of the study: Second-dose intervals of approximately 4 or approximately 12 weeks were pooled.

Sequencing was performed with immunoSEQ multiplex PCR; in TCRdb, only in-frame clones are kept and a portion is missing. This sample has 95,000 to 130,000 clones, with around 88% found just once. Findings and caveats of the study: A mostly white British donor set with more females was recruited, and clonal diversity was possibly underestimated.

This clone showed up just once. Antigen specificity is unknown. With 4 bases removed from V and 3 bases from J, the gap between germline ends came to 15 bases. This CDR3 is built from 15 residues. The V gene's germline CDR1 is LGHNA and CDR2 YSLEER. This receptor was identified in an adult in good health. This specimen was peripheral blood, taken on day 0 of AZD1222 vaccination. The J gene is TRBJ1-1, the V gene TRBV4-3; D might be TRBD1 (5 bases). The CDR3 DNA is TGCGCCAGCAGCCCGTCCCCAAGGGGCCACACTGAAGCTTTCTTT. Encoded protein: CASSPSPRGHTEAFF.